This T cell receptor beta chain originates from a study of T cell clonotyping in hematopoietic cell transplantation. Study-level findings and limits: Recipient TCR diversity dropped after transplant; expanded clonotypes rose from day 30 to 180. Few recipient clonotypes overlapped donors; over 95% were de novo at given depth.

TCRdb keeps only in-frame clones here, not all; method: immunoSEQ multiplex PCR. The data show 15,000 or so clones, with almost 90% seen just once and 2.5% to 3.5% held by the top ten. The CDR3 runs 16 residues. The V end was cut by 3 bases, the J end by 4 bases, with 16 bases between. Germline V gives CDR1 MGHRA, CDR2 YSYEKL. Of note for this clone: Its target is not known.

Input material: peripheral blood mononuclear cells. This TCR was sampled from a man in his fifties in good health. Some clones in this sample may be carry-over from other donors' samples. The chain links TRBV4-1 to TRBJ1-3, with D unresolved. CDR3 DNA: TGCGCCAGCAGCCATTTTGACTGGGTAAGAGGAAACACCATATATTTT. Its translation: CASSHFDWVRGNTIYF.